The clone carrying this TCR beta chain was detected only a few times. This record comes from a study of CD8 T cells in ankylosing spondylitis. One entry per CDR3 protein, called by TCRdb with MiXCR from the 5' RACE reads. The data contain about 160,000 distinct CDR3 sequences, around 17% of them singletons. Trimming took 1 base from V and 6 from J, leaving 16 bases between them. The CDR3 has 15 residues. Germline V gives CDR1 LNHDA, CDR2 SQIVND (reference sequence). The sequenced sample was blood, either unsorted or a sorted T cell fraction (not recorded which). This TCR derives from a male donor with ankylosing spondylitis or in good health (not recorded which). The genes are TRBV19 and TRBJ2-7; maybe TRBD1 (6 bases). Here the CDR3 reads CASSIGSRGFFEQYF. The CDR3, as DNA: TGTGCCAGTAGTATAGGGTCCAGGGGATTCTTCGAGCAGTACTTC.